The 31 T cell receptor beta chains listed next were all sequenced from one sample in a study of shared clonotypes between healthy human individuals. Clones were read by immunoSEQ multiplex PCR, and TCRdb kept only the in-frame ones, dropping some. Of under 850,000 clones in the sample, approximately 77% are singletons; the top ten hold under 2%. Sequenced: memory CD4+ T cells sorted from blood. Regarding subset: CD45RA-negative fraction. These receptors all stem from a woman in her twenties or thirties in good health.

The chain combines TRBV19 with TRBJ1-5, with 9 bases matching TRBD1. The germline V gene encodes CDR1 LNHDA and CDR2 SQIVND (reference sequence). The CDR3 has 13 amino acids. Unmatched junction bases numbered 2, after V lost 6 bases and J lost 5 bases. In DNA, the CDR3 is TGTGCCAGTAGGCGGGACAGGGATCAGCCCCAGCATTTT. Translation: CASRRDRDQPQHF.

This clone was detected only a few times. The V call is TRBV6-1, the J call TRBJ2-5; perhaps D is TRBD1 or TRBD2 (5 bases each). Germline-derived CDR1 and CDR2 are MNHNS and SASEGT. The CDR3 is 16 amino acids. The V end lost 0 bases, the J end lost 5 bases, and 16 bases lay between the germline ends. CDR3 bases: TGTGCCAGCAGTGAAGCGCAGGGCCAGGGCGGGGAGACCCAGTACTTC. It is translated as CASSEAQGQGGETQYF.

The CDR3 sequence: CASREGLDNEQFF. CDR3 DNA sequence: TGTGCCAGCAGAGAGGGTCTTGACAATGAGCAGTTCTTC. This chain links TRBV5-6 with TRBJ2-1; tentatively, D is TRBD2 (5 bases). CDR1 and CDR2 from the germline V gene are SGHDT and YYEEEE. This CDR3 spans 13 amino acids. The V and J ends lost 5 bases and 5 bases respectively, with 11 bases between them.

This clone was detected ten times or more. The chain links TRBV4-2 to TRBJ2-5; D is undetermined. The germline CDR1 and CDR2 sequences are LGHNA and YNFKEQ. The germline V and J ends were trimmed by 0 bases and 0 bases, with 8 bases remaining between them. CDR3 length equals 15 residues. As DNA, the CDR3 is TGTGCCAGCAGCCAAGACGGCGCGCACCAAGAGACCCAGTACTTC. Protein product: CASSQDGAHQETQYF.

This chain links TRBV10-2 with TRBJ2-2, with a tentative D call TRBD1 (8 bases). Germline values: CDR1 WSHSY, CDR2 SAAADI. This CDR3 has 14 residues. Trimming took 6 bases from V and 4 from J, leaving 12 bases between them. The chain's CDR3 is CASRNRGGTGELFF. The CDR3 DNA follows: TGCGCCAGCAGGAACAGGGGGGGCACCGGGGAGCTGTTTTTT.

In its sample, this clone was seen a few times. The V and J genes are TRBV15 and TRBJ2-1; D unresolved. Germline V gene lookup returns CDR1 LNHNV and CDR2 YYDKDF (reference sequence). Trimming pared 1 base from V and 7 bases from J, leaving 11 bases between. CDR3 length: 14 residues. CDR3 DNA: TGTGCCACCAGCAGAGCTATCCTTGCTAATGAGCAGTTCTTC. This codes for CATSRAILANEQFF.

The V and J genes are TRBV2 and TRBJ2-1; the match to TRBD2 covers 7 bases. The CDR3 totals 15 residues. After removal of 1 base from V and 7 bases from J, the junction contained 7 bases not matched to a gene. Germline CDR1 SNHLY, CDR2 FYNNEI. The CDR3 loop is CASSEGDYVTNEQFF. The CDR3 DNA reads as TGTGCCAGCAGTGAAGGGGACTACGTCACGAATGAGCAGTTCTTC.

The rearrangement joins TRBV5-1 to TRBJ2-5, with D possibly TRBD1 on 6 matching bases. Germline CDR1 and CDR2: SGHRS and YFSETQ. The V end lost 3 bases, the J end lost 4 bases, and 13 bases lay between the germline ends. CDR3 length equals 14 residues. The CDR3 region has the DNA TGCGCCAGCAGCTCCCAGGCAGGGGCAGAGACCCAGTACTTC. It yields the protein CASSSQAGAETQYF.

The chain has TRBV28 and TRBJ1-1, with 7 bases fitting TRBD1. CDR1 is MDHEN, CDR2 SYDVKM, per germline. Trimming took 8 bases from V and 0 from J; bases not matched to a gene: 9. CDR3 size: 15 residues. The CDR3 DNA is TGTGCCAGCTATCCGACAGGGCCACTGAACACTGAAGCTTTCTTT. It encodes CASYPTGPLNTEAFF.

The V and J genes are TRBV6-4 and TRBJ1-2; TRBD1 agrees at 9 bases. With 6 bases clipped from V and 4 bases from J, the junction kept 6 bases outside the gene matches. The CDR3 spans 14 residues. Germline V gene data show CDR1 as MRHNA and CDR2 as SNTAGT. This CDR3 is CASSPDRGAYGYTF. CDR3 DNA: TGTGCCAGCAGCCCGGACAGGGGTGCCTATGGCTACACCTTC.

The chain employs TRBV4-2 and TRBJ2-3; 13 positions agree with TRBD2. Germline trimming cut 3 bases from V and 6 bases from J; bases unmatched to any gene: 9. This CDR3 has 17 residues. The V gene's germline CDR1 is LGHNA and CDR2 YNFKEQ. The CDR3 DNA reads as TGTGCCAGCAGCCAGAACGGACTAGCGGGAGCTCAGGATACGCAGTATTTT. As protein: CASSQNGLAGAQDTQYF.

The rearrangement links TRBV10-3 to TRBJ2-7, with D possibly matching TRBD2 (6 bases). The CDR3 runs 12 residues. Trimming cost V 2 bases and J 9 bases, with 11 bases left between them. The germline V gene encodes CDR1 ENHRY and CDR2 SYGVKD. Here the CDR3 DNA reads TGTGCCATCAGTGAGCTCCGACTAGTGCAGTACTTC. Protein: CAISELRLVQYF.

This clone was found many times. This chain connects TRBV6-6 to TRBJ2-7, with D perhaps TRBD1 (7 bases). V lost 0 bases and J 3 bases, leaving 12 bases between the germline ends. CDR1 is MNHNY and CDR2 is SVGAGI in the germline V gene (reference sequence). The CDR3 is 15 residues long. This CDR3 is CASSYSSQGGYEQYF. The CDR3 region has the DNA TGTGCCAGCAGTTACTCTTCGCAGGGGGGCTACGAGCAGTACTTC.

V gene TRBV6-1 combines with J gene TRBJ1-5, with D perhaps matching TRBD1 (6 bases). Germline assignment: CDR1 MNHNS and CDR2 SASEGT. V gave up 4 bases and J gave up 4 bases, with 8 bases separating them. The CDR3 has 13 amino acids. CDR3 sequence (DNA): TGTGCCAGCAGTGGGACAGATAATCAGCCCCAGCATTTT. Its translation is CASSGTDNQPQHF.

The gene calls are TRBV4-2 and TRBJ2-2; TRBD1 matches at 8 bases. V shed 4 bases, J shed 4 bases, and the junction held 8 bases outside the gene matches. From germline, CDR1 is LGHNA and CDR2 YNFKEQ. This CDR3 contains 16 residues. CDR3 bases: TGTGCCAGCAGCCCACGGGACAGGAGTCCCACCGGGGAGCTGTTTTTT. Protein: CASSPRDRSPTGELFF.

The rearrangement uses TRBV6-6 and TRBJ1-4; unclear D gene. The germline V gene encodes CDR1 MNHNY and CDR2 SVGAGI (reference sequence). This CDR3 contains 13 residues. Trimming took off 11 bases at V and 3 bases at J, with 13 bases between the two ends. CDR3 in amino acids: CAVSRVPNEKLFF. The CDR3 DNA sequence: TGTGCCGTTAGTAGAGTGCCTAATGAAAAACTGTTTTTT.

The chain recombines TRBV9 with TRBJ2-1; possibly TRBD1 or TRBD2 for D (5 bases each). Trimming stripped 4 bases from V and 7 bases from J, with 18 bases between. Germline CDR1 and CDR2: SGDLS and YYNGEE. This CDR3 comprises 15 residues. This CDR3 is CASSSLGVRGNEQFF. For the CDR3, the DNA is TGTGCCAGCAGCTCCTTAGGGGTACGGGGAAATGAGCAGTTCTTC.

This chain links TRBV19 with TRBJ2-5, with D maybe TRBD2 (7 bases). The CDR3 spans 15 residues. Germline CDR1 reads LNHDA; CDR2 reads SQIVND (reference sequence). The ends were cut back, 7 bases at V and 4 bases at J, with 19 bases in the middle. This chain's CDR3 is CASTRGGEPRETQYF. For the CDR3, the DNA is TGTGCCAGTACTCGCGGGGGCGAACCAAGAGAGACCCAGTACTTC. The full variable domain, completed using reference TRBV19 and TRBJ2-5, is DGGITQSPKYLFRKEGQNVTLSCEQNLNHDAMYWYRQDPGQGLRLIYYSQIVNDFQKGDIAEGYSVSREKKESFPLTVTSAQKNPTAFYLCASTRGGEPRETQYFGPGTRLLVL.

Only one count was recorded for this clone. The gene calls are TRBV2 and TRBJ2-7, with D possibly TRBD2 on 7 matching bases. Trimming pared 8 bases from V and 2 bases from J, leaving 16 bases between. The CDR3 runs 14 residues. Germline CDR1 is SNHLY and CDR2 is FYNNEI. DNA of the CDR3: TGTGCCAGCCAGAGTGACGGGGGGCCCTACGAGCAGTACTTC. Encoded protein: CASQSDGGPYEQYF.

J is TRBJ1-2 and V is TRBV21-1; the D call of TRBD1 is as the table states it, not checked on the DNA. TRBV21-1 is noted as a pseudogene. The CDR3 is made up of 17 amino acids. This CDR3 reads CASSKEASARQNYGYTF. The CDR3 nucleotides read TGTGCCAGCAGCAAAGAGGCCTCAGCAAGACAGAACTATGGCTACACCTTC.

This clone was counted a few times. This chain connects TRBV14 to TRBJ2-1; D may be TRBD1 (6 bases). V was cut by 4 bases and J by 10 bases, with 17 bases left in between. Germline lookup yields CDR1 SGHDN and CDR2 FVKESK. CDR3 length: 14 amino acids. DNA for the CDR3: TGTGCCAGCAGCCGATCACTTGGACAGTGGGAGCAGTTCTTC. Protein: CASSRSLGQWEQFF.

This chain joins TRBV30 and TRBJ2-7; D is perhaps TRBD2 (6 bases). Germline V gives CDR1 GTSNPN, CDR2 SVGIG (reference sequence). V was clipped by 4 bases and J by 3 bases, with 10 bases between them. This CDR3 contains 12 residues. The CDR3 region has the DNA TGTGCCTGGACGCGGGGAAACTACGAGCAGTACTTC. This translates into CAWTRGNYEQYF.

The chain joins TRBV5-4 to TRBJ1-1; D unclear. Trimming shortened V by 5 bases and J by 1 base, and 12 bases separated the two germline ends. Looked up from germline, CDR1 is SGHNT and CDR2 is YYREEE (reference sequence). The CDR3 is 14 amino acids. CDR3 region: CASRSRAGNTEAFF. The CDR3 nucleotides read TGTGCCAGCAGATCAAGGGCGGGGAACACTGAAGCTTTCTTT.

This clone was counted many times. The chain couples TRBV18 to TRBJ2-3; 14 bases agree with TRBD2. The CDR3 runs to 16 residues. Germline V gene data show CDR1 as KGHSH and CDR2 as LQKENI. J gave up 0 bases and V 10 bases, and 6 bases lay outside the gene matches. The DNA for the CDR3 is TGTGCCACCGGGACTAGCGGGAGAGGGAGCACAGATACGCAGTATTTT. Its translation: CATGTSGRGSTDTQYF.

This chain connects TRBV7-8 to TRBJ2-7; TRBD2 agrees at 7 bases. The V gene's germline CDR1 is SGHVS and CDR2 FQNEAQ. The trim removed 7 bases at V and 4 bases at J, leaving 10 bases unmatched. CDR3 length equals 14 residues. CDR3 DNA sequence: TGTGCCAGCACCCCTAGCGGAGGGAGGTACGAGCAGTACTTC. It translates to CASTPSGGRYEQYF. Filled out from reference TRBV7-8 and TRBJ2-7, the complete variable domain reads GAGVSQSPRYKVAKRGQDVALRCDPISGHVSLFWYQQALGQGPEFLTYFQNEAQLDKSGLPSDRFFAERPEGSVSTLKIQRTQQEDSAVYLCASTPSGGRYEQYFGPGTRLTVT.

This clone was observed once. This chain links TRBV7-8 with TRBJ2-7; D is unresolved. The CDR3 consists of 14 residues. Germline CDR1 is SGHVS and CDR2 is FQNEAQ. The germline V and J ends were trimmed by 6 bases and 0 bases, with 12 bases remaining between them. CDR3 coding DNA: TGTGCCAGCAGAATGGAAGTCCTCTCCTACGAGCAGTACTTC. As protein: CASRMEVLSYEQYF.

This clone was recorded at least ten times. The V call is TRBV11-2, the J call TRBJ2-2; no clear D gene. Germline V gene data show CDR1 as SGHAT and CDR2 as FQNNGV. V was pared by 0 bases and J by 4 bases, with 9 bases between. The CDR3 runs 15 residues. The CDR3 region is CASSLDRHSTGELFF. Written as DNA, the CDR3 is TGTGCCAGCAGCTTAGATCGGCATAGCACCGGGGAGCTGTTTTTT.

Details on this clone: Other nucleotide sequences from this sample produce the same CDR3. The rearrangement joins TRBV18 to TRBJ1-2; 10 positions agree with TRBD1. Per the germline V gene, CDR1 is KGHSH and CDR2 is LQKENI. V lost 3 bases and J lost 6; bases outside the gene matches: 1. The CDR3 runs to 13 residues. The CDR3 DNA follows: TGTGCCAGCTCACCTGACAGGGGGCATGGCTACACCTTC. Translation gives CASSPDRGHGYTF.

The rearrangement joins TRBV29-1 to TRBJ2-7; TRBD2 agrees at 10 bases. From germline, CDR1 is SQVTM and CDR2 ANQGSEA. The length of the CDR3 is 14 residues. The junction had 6 bases not matched to a gene; V was cut back by 5 bases and J by 2 bases. The CDR3 sequence: CSVYGLADTYEQYF. CDR3 sequence (DNA): TGCAGCGTTTACGGACTAGCGGATACCTACGAGCAGTACTTC.

The V and J genes are TRBV7-8 and TRBJ1-3; D remains unclear. There are 16 residues in the CDR3. Per the germline V gene, CDR1 is SGHVS and CDR2 is FQNEAQ. V lost 5 bases to trimming and J lost 0 bases, with 14 bases between them. The CDR3 loop is CASSPRRLGSGNTIYF. CDR3 coding DNA: TGTGCCAGCAGCCCGAGACGGTTGGGCTCTGGAAACACCATATATTTT. Combining the CDR3 with reference TRBV7-8 and TRBJ1-3 gives the whole variable domain GAGVSQSPRYKVAKRGQDVALRCDPISGHVSLFWYQQALGQGPEFLTYFQNEAQLDKSGLPSDRFFAERPEGSVSTLKIQRTQQEDSAVYLCASSPRRLGSGNTIYFGEGSWLTVV.

The CDR3 is CASSLTGTGSTDTQYF. CDR3 nucleotide sequence: TGTGCCAGCAGCTTAACAGGGACAGGGAGCACAGATACGCAGTATTTT. The chain joins TRBV7-3 to TRBJ2-3; 9 nucleotides align to TRBD1. Germline V CDR1 and CDR2: SGHTA, FQGTGA. V trimming: 0 bases; J trimming: 0 bases; junction bases outside the gene matches: 1. The CDR3 has 16 amino acids. The complete variable domain, with remaining parts taken from reference TRBV7-3 and TRBJ2-3, reads GAGVSQTPSNKVTEKGKYVELRCDPISGHTALYWYRQSLGQGPEFLIYFQGTGAADDSGLPNDRFFAVRPEGSVSTLKIQRTERGDSAVYLCASSLTGTGSTDTQYFGPGTRLTVL.